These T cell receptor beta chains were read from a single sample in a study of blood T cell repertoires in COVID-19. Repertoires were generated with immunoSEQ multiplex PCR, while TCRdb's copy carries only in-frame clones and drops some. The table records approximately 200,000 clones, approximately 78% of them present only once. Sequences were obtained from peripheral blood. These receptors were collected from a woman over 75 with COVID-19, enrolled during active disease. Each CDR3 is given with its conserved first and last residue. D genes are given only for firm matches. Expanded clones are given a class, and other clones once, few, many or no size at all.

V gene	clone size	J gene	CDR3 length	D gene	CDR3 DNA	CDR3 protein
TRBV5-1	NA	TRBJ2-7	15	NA	TGCGCCAGCAGCTTGGGGCAGACTTACTCCTACGAGCAGTACTTC	CASSLGQTYSYEQYF
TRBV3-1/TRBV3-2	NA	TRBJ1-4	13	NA	TGTGCCAGCAGCCACGTCCAGAGGGAAAAACTGTTTTTT	CASSHVQREKLFF
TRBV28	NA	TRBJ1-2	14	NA	TGTGCCAGCAGTCCTGCAGGGGACGATTATGGCTACACCTTC	CASSPAGDDYGYTF
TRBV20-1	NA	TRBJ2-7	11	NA	TGCAGTGCTAGAGACTCGTACGAGCAGTACTTC	CSARDSYEQYF
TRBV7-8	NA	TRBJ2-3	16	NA	TGTGCCAGCAGCCCCCGGACGGGGGGCAACACAGATACGCAGTATTTT	CASSPRTGGNTDTQYF
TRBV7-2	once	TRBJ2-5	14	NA	TGTGCCAGCAGCCCGTACGGTCTCCAAGAGACCCAGTACTTC	CASSPYGLQETQYF
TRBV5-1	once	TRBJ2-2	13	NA	TGCGCCAGCAGAGTTCAGGGCACCGGGGAGCTGTTTTTT	CASRVQGTGELFF
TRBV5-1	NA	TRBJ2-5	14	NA	TGCGCCAGCAGCTGGCAGGAGGAAGGAGAGACCCAGTACTTC	CASSWQEEGETQYF
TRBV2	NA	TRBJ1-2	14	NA	TGTGCCAGCAGGGGCCCTGGTCAGGGCTATGGCTACACCTTC	CASRGPGQGYGYTF
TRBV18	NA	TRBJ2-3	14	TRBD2	TGTGCCAGCTCACCACAGACTAGCGCGGATACGCAGTATTTT	CASSPQTSADTQYF
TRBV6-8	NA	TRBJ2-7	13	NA	TGTGCCAGCAGGGGAGGCGGCTCCTACGAGCAGTACTTC	CASRGGGSYEQYF
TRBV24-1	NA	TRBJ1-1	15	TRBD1	TGTGCCACCAGTGATGGATGGGGACAGGGTAATCGGGCTTTCTTT	CATSDGWGQGNRAFF
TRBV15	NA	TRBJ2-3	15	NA	TGTGCCACCAGCAGCCTGGGACTGGGAACAGATACGCAGTATTTT	CATSSLGLGTDTQYF
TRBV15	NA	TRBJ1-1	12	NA	TGTGCCACCAGCAGGAGAGGCACTGAAGCTTTCTTT	CATSRRGTEAFF
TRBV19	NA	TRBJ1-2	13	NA	TGTGCCAGTAGTCTACTCAACCTTCGGGGCTACACCTTC	CASSLLNLRGYTF
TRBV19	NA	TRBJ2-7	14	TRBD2	TGTGCCAGTAGTAAGATCGGGAGGGTATACGAGCAGTACTTC	CASSKIGRVYEQYF
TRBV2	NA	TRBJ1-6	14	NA	TGTGCCAGCAGTCCCGACAGGTTCAATTCACCCCTCCACTTT	CASSPDRFNSPLHF
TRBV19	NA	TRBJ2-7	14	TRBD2	TGTGCCAGTAGTGCCTCTAGACTGGGGGGGGAGCAGTACTTC	CASSASRLGGEQYF
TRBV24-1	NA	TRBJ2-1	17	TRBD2	TGTGCCACCAGTGATCCCTCGACTAGCGGAGCAGAGAATGAGCAGTTCTTC	CATSDPSTSGAENEQFF
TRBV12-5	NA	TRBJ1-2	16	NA	TGTGCTAGTGGTTTGGTAATGGGTGCGGGGACCTATGGCTACACCTTC	CASGLVMGAGTYGYTF
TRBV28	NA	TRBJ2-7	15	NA	TGTGCCAGCAGTCTCCTGACTAGGTCTGATAACGAGCAGTACTTC	CASSLLTRSDNEQYF
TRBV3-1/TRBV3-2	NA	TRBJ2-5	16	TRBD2	TGTGCCAGCAGCCCCCGCCGCTCGGGAGGGGAAGAGACCCAGTACTTC	CASSPRRSGGEETQYF
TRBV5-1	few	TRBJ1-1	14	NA	TGCGCCAGCAGCCGAGAGCCGTCGAACACTGAAGCTTTCTTT	CASSREPSNTEAFF
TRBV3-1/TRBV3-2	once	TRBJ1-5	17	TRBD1	TGTGCCAGCAGCCAATCACGGGACAGGGGACGTAATCAGCCCCAGCATTTT	CASSQSRDRGRNQPQHF
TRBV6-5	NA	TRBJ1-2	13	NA	TGTGCCAGCAGTTACGGGGCAGCTCTTGGCTACACCTTC	CASSYGAALGYTF
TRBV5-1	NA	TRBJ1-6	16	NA	TGCGCCAGCAGCGATTCGATCAGCTCCTATAATTCACCCCTCCACTTT	CASSDSISSYNSPLHF
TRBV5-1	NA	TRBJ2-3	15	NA	TGCGCCAGCAGCTTGGTAGTAGCGGCCACAGATACGCAGTATTTT	CASSLVVAATDTQYF
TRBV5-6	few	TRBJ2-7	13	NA	TGTGCCAGCAGCTTGGTAGGGAGCTACGAGCAGTACTTC	CASSLVGSYEQYF
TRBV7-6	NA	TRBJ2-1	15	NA	TGTGCCAGCAGCTTAGCGGGAGGAGTCGGGCATGAGCAGTTCTTC	CASSLAGGVGHEQFF
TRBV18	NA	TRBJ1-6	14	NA	TGTGCCAGCTCAATAGACAGTACCAATTCACCCCTCCACTTT	CASSIDSTNSPLHF
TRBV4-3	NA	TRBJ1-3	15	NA	TGCGCCAGCAGCCTCGATGACAGCTCTGGAAACACCATATATTTT	CASSLDDSSGNTIYF
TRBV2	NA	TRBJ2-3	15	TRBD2	TGTGCCAGCAGCCCCGGGACTATGAACACAGATACGCAGTATTTT	CASSPGTMNTDTQYF
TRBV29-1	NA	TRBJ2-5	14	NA	TGCAGCGTTCGATCCGGGACAAGCCAAGAGACCCAGTACTTC	CSVRSGTSQETQYF
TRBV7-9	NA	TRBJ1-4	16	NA	TGTGCCAGCAGCTTAGGGACAGAGTTGCCCTTTGAAAAACTGTTTTTT	CASSLGTELPFEKLFF
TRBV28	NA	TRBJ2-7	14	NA	TGTGCCAGCAGTTTGTCGGGTACGTCCGTCGAGCAGTACTTC	CASSLSGTSVEQYF
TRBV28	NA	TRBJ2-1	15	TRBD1	TGTGCCAGCAGTTTTCACCGGGACAGGGGCAATGAGCAGTTCTTC	CASSFHRDRGNEQFF
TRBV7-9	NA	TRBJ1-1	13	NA	TGTGCCAGCAGCTTAAGCATGGGGAGGGAAGCTTTCTTT	CASSLSMGREAFF
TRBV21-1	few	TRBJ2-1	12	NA	TGTGCCAGCAGCCCGCTAGCCGATGAGCAGTTCTTC	CASSPLADEQFF
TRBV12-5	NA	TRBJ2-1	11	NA	TGTGCTAGTGGTTCCTATAATGAGCAGTTCTTC	CASGSYNEQFF
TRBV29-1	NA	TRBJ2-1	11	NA	TGCAGCGGGAGGGACTACAATGAGCAGTTCTTC	CSGRDYNEQFF
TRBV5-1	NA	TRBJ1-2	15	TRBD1	TGCGCCAGCAGCTCTGATCGACAGGGGTGGGTGGACTACACCTTC	CASSSDRQGWVDYTF
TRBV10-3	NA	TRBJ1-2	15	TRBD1	TGTGCCATCAGTGAGCGGCAGGGGGCTTTAAATGGCTACACCTTC	CAISERQGALNGYTF
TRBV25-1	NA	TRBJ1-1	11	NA	TGTGCCAGCACCAACGAAGTGGCAGCTTTCTTT	CASTNEVAAFF
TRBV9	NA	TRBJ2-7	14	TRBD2	TGTGCCAGCAGCGTAGGCGGCGGGGGCTACGAGCAGTACTTC	CASSVGGGGYEQYF
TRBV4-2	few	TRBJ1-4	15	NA	TGTGCCAGCAGCCAAAATCCTACGGTGAATGAAAAACTGTTTTTT	CASSQNPTVNEKLFF
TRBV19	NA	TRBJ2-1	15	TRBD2	TGTGCCAGTACTTCCGGGACTAGCGGGTTCTATGAGCAGTTCTTC	CASTSGTSGFYEQFF
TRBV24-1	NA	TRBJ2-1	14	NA	TGTGCCACCGAGGGGGGGAGCTCCTACAATGAGCAGTTCTTC	CATEGGSSYNEQFF
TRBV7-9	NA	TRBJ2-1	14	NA	TGTGCCAGCAGCATGACAGGAGCCCCCAATGAGCAGTTCTTC	CASSMTGAPNEQFF
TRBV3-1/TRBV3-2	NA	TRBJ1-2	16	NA	TGTGCCAGCAGCCAAGTACTAAGCGGGTCCAACTATGGCTACACCTTC	CASSQVLSGSNYGYTF
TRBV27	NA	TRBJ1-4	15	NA	TGTGCCAGCAGGTTAAATGGCATTGGCGGTGAAAAACTGTTTTTT	CASRLNGIGGEKLFF
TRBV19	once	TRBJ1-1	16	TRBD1	TGTGCCAGTAGAAAACAGGGGGGCTCCCGGGGCACTGAAGCTTTCTTT	CASRKQGGSRGTEAFF
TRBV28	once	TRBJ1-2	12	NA	TGTGCCAGCAGTTTGGACAGCTATGGCTACACCTTC	CASSLDSYGYTF
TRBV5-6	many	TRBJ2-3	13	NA	TGTGCCAGCAGCTTCGAGAGCACAGATACGCAGTATTTT	CASSFESTDTQYF
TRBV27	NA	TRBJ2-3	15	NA	TGTGCCAGCAGTCCCGGGAAGGGATGGGCAGATACGCAGTATTTT	CASSPGKGWADTQYF
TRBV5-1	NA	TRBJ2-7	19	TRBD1	TGCGCCAGCAGCTTAAACGTCCCGGGACAGGGTTCGGGCTCCTACGAGCAGTACTTC	CASSLNVPGQGSGSYEQYF
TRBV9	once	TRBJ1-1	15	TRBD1	TGTGCCAGCAGCCCCCTGACAGGGAGGAACACTGAAGCTTTCTTT	CASSPLTGRNTEAFF
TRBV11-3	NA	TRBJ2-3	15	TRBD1	TGTGCCAGCAGCCCCCGGACAGGGGGCAAAGATACGCAGTATTTT	CASSPRTGGKDTQYF
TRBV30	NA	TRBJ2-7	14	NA	TGTGCCTGGCGAAGACTAGTAAGTCTCCACGAGCAGTACTTC	CAWRRLVSLHEQYF